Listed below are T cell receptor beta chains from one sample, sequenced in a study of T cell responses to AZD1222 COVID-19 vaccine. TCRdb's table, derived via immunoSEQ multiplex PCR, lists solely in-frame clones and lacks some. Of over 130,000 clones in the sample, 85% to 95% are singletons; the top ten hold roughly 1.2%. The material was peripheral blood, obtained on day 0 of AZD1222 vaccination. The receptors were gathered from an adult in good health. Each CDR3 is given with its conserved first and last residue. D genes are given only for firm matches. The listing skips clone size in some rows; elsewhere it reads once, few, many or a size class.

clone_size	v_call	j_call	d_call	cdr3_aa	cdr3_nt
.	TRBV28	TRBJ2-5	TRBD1	CASMTGGNQETQYF	TGTGCCAGCATGACAGGGGGGAATCAAGAGACCCAGTACTTC
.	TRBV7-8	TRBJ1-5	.	CASSFFNQPQHF	TGTGCCAGCAGCTTCTTCAATCAGCCCCAGCATTTT
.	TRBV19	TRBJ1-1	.	CASRAGANTEAFF	TGTGCCAGTAGGGCAGGGGCGAACACTGAAGCTTTCTTT
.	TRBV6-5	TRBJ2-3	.	CASSSTELDTQYF	TGTGCCAGCAGTTCTACCGAACTGGATACGCAGTATTTT
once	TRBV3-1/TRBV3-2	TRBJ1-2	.	CASSQGRVDGYTF	TGTGCCAGCAGCCAGGGGAGGGTTGACGGCTACACCTTC
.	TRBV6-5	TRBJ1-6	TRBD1	CASTGANSPLHF	TGTGCCAGTACAGGGGCAAATTCACCCCTCCACTTT
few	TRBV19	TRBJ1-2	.	CASSVRDVVAWGLTF	TGTGCCAGTAGTGTCCGGGACGTCGTTGCATGGGGCCTTACCTTC
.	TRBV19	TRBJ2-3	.	CASSIGGAQYF	TGTGCCAGTAGTATAGGGGGAGCGCAGTATTTT
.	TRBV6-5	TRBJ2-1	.	CASSYQGRNEQFF	TGTGCCAGCAGTTACCAGGGGCGGAATGAGCAGTTCTTC
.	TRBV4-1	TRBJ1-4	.	CASSPGTLTNEKLFF	TGCGCCAGCAGCCCAGGGACTCTTACTAATGAAAAACTGTTTTTT
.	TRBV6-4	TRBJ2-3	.	CASSAESGSPDTQYF	TGTGCCAGCAGTGCCGAGAGTGGGTCCCCAGATACGCAGTATTTT
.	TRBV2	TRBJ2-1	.	CASSSLYYNEQFF	TGTGCCAGCAGCTCTCTTTACTACAATGAGCAGTTCTTC
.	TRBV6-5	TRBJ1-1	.	CASRLQAASLNTEAFF	TGTGCCAGCCGTTTACAGGCTGCGAGCCTGAACACTGAAGCTTTCTTT